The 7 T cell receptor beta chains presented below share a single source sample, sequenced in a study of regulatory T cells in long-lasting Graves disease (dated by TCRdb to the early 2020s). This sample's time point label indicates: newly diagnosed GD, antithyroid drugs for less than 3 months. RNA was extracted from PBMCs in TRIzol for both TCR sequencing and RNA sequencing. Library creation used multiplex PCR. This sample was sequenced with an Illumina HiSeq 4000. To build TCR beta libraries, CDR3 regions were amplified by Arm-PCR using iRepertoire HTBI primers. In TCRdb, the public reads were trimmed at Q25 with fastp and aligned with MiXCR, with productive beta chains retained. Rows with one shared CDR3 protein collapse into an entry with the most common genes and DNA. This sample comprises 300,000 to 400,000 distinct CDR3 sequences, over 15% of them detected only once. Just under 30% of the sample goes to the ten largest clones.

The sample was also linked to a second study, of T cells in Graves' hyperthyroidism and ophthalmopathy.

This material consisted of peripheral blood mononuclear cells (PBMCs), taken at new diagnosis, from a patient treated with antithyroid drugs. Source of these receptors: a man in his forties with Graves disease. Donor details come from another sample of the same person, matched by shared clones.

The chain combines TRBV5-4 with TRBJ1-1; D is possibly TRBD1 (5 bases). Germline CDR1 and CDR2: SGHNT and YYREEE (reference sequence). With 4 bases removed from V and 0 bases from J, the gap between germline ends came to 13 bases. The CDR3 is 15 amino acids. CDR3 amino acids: CASSTPGTMNTEAFF. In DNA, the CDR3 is TGTGCCAGCAGCACCCCTGGGACCATGAACACTGAAGCTTTCTTT.

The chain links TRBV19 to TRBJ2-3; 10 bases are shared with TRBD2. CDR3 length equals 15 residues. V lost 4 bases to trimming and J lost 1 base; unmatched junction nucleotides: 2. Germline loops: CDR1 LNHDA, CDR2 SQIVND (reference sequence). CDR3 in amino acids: CASSTSGGRTDTQYF. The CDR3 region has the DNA TGTGCCAGTAGTACTAGCGGGGGTCGCACAGATACGCAGTATTTT.

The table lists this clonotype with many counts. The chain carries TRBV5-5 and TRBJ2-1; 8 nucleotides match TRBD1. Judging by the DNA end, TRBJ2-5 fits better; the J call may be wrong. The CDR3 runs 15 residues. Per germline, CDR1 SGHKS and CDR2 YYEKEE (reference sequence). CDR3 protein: CASRQGAQHQETQYF. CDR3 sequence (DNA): TGTGCCAGCAGGCAGGGGGCTCAACACCAAGAGACCCAGTACTTC.

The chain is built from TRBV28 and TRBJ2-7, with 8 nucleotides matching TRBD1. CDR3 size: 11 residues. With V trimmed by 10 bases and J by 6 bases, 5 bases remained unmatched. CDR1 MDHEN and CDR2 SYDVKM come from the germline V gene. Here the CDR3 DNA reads TGTGCCAACCCGGACAGGGCCGAGCAGTACTTC. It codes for CANPDRAEQYF.

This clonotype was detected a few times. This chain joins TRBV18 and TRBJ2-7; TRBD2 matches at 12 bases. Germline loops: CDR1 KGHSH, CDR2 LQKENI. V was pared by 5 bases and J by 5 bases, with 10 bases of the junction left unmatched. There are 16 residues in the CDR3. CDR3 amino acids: CASSTALAGGRNEQYF. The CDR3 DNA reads TGTGCCAGCTCAACCGCGCTAGCGGGGGGGCGTAACGAGCAGTACTTC.

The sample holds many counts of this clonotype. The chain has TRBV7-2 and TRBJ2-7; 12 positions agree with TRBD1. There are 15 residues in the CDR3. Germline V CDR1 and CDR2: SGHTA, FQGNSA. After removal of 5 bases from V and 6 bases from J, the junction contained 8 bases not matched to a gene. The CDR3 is CASSQRGTGGFEQYF. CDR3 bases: TGTGCCAGCAGCCAAAGGGGGACAGGGGGCTTCGAGCAGTACTTC.

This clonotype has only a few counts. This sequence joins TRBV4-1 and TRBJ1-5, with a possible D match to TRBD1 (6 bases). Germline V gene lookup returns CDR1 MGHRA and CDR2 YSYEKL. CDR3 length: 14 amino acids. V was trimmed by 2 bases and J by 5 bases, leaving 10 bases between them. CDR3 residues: CASSQLRGDQPQHF. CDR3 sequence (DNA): TGCGCCAGCAGCCAACTCAGGGGAGATCAGCCCCAGCATTTT.